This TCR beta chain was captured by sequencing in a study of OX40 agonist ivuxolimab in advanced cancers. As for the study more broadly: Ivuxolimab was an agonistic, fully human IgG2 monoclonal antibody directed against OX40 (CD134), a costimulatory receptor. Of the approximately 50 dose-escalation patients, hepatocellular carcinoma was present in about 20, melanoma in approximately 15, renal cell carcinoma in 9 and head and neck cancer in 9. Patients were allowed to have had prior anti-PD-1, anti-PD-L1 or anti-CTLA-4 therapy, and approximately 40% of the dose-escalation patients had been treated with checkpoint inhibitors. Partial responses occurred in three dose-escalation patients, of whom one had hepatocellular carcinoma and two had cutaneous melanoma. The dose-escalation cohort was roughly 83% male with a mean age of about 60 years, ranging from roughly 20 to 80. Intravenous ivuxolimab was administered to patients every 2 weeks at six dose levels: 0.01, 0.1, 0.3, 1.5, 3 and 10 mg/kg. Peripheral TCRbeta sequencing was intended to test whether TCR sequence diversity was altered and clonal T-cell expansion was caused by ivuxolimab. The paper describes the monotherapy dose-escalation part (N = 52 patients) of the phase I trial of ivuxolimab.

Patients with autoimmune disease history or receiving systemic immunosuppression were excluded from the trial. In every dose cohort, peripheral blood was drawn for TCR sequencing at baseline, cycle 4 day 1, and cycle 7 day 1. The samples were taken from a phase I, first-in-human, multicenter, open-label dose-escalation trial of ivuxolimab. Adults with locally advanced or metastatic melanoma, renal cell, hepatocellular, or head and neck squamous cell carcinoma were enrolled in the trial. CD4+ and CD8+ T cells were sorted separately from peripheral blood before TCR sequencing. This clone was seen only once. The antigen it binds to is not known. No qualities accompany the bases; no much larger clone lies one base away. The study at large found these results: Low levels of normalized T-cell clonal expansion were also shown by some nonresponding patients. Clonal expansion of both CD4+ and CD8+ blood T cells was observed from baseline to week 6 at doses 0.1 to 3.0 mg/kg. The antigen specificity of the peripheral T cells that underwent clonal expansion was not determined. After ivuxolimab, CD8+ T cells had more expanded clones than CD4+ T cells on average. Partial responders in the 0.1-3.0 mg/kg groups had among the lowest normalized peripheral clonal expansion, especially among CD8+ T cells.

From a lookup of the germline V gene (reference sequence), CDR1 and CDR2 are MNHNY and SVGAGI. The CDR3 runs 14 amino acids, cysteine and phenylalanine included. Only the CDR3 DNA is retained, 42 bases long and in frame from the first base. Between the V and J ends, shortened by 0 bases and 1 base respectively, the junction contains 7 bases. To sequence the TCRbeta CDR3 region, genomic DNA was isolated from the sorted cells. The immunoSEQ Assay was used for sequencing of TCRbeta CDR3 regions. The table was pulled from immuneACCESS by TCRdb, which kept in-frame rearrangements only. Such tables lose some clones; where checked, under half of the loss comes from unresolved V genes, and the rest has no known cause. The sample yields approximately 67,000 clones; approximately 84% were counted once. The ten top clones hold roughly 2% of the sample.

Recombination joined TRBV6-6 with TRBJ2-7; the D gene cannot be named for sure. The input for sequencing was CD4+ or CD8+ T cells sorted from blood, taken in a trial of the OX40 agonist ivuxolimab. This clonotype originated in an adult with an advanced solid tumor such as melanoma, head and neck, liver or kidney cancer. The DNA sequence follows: TGTGCCAGCAGTTACTCAAGGGATTCCTACGAGCAGTACTTC. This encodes CASSYSRDSYEQYF.